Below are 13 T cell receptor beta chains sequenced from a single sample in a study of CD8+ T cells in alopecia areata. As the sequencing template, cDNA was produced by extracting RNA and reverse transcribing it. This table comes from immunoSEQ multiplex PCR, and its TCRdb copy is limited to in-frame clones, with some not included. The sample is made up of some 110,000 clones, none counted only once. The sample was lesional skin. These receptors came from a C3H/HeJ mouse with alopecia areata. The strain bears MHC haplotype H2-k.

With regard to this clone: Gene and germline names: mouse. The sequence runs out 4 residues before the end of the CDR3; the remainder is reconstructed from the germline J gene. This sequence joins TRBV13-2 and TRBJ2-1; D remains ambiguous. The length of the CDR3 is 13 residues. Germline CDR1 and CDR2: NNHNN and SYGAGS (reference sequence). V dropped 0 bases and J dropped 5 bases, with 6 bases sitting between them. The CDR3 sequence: CASGDGSNAEQFF. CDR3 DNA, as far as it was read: TGTGCCAGCGGTGATGGGTCCAATGCT.

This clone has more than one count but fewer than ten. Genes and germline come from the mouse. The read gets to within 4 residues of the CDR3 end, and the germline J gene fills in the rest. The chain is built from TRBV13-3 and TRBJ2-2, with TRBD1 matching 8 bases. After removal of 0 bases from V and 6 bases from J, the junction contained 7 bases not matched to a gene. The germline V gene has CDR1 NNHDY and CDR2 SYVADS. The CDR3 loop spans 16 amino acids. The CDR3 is CASSDAGDRKAGQLYF. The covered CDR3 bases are TGTGCCAGCAGTGATGCCGGGGACAGGAAGGCCGGG.

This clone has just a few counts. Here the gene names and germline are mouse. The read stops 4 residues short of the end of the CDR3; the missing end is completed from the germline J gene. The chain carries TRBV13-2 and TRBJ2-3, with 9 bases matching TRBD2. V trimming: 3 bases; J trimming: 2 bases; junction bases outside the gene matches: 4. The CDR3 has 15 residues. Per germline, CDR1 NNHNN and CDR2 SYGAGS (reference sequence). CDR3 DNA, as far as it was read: TGTGCCAGCGGTGGCCGGGACTGGGCTGCAGAA. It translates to CASGGRDWAAE. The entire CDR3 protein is CASGGRDWAAETLYF.

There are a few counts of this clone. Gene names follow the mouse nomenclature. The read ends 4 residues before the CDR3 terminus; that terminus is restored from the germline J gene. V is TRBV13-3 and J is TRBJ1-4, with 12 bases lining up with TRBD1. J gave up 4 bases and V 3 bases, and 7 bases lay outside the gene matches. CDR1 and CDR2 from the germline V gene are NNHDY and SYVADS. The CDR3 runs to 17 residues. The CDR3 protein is CASSGTGTGGFNERLFF. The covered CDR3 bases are TGTGCCAGCAGTGGGACCGGGACAGGGGGCTTCAACGAA.

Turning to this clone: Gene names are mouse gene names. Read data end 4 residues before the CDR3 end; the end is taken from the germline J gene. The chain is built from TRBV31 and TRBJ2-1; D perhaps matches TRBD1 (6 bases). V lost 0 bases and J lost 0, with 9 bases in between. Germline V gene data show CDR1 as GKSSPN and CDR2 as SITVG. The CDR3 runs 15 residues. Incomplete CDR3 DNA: TGTGCCTGGAGTCTAGGGGACAATAACTATGCT. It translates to CAWSLGDNNYA. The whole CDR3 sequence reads CAWSLGDNNYAEQFF.

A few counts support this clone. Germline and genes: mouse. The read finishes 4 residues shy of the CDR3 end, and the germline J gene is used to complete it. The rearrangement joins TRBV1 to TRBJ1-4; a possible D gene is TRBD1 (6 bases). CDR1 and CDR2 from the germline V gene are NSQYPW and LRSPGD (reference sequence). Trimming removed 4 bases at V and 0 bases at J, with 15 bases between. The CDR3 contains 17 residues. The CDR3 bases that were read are TGCACCTGCAGTGGATCTCCGGGACAAATTTCCAACGAA. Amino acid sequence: CTCSGSPGQISNE. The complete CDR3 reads CTCSGSPGQISNERLFF.

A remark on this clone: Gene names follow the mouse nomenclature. CDR3 bases read: TGTGCCAGCAGGGGTTGGGGGGGCGAAGAAGAC. It yields the protein CASRGWGGEED. The full CDR3 protein reads CASRGWGGEEDTQYF. J is TRBJ2-5 and V is TRBV13-3; 9 bases map to TRBD2. The read terminates 4 residues before the CDR3 end, so the remaining end is supplied by the germline J gene. This CDR3 is 15 amino acids long. In germline, CDR1 is NNHDY, CDR2 SYVADS.

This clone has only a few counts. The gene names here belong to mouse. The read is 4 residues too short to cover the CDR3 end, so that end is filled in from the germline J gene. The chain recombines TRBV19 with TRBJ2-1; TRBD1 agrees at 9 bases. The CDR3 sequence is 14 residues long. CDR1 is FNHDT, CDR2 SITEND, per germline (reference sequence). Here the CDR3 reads CASSIKDRGAEQFF. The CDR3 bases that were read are TGTGCCAGCAGTATCAAGGACAGGGGCGCT.

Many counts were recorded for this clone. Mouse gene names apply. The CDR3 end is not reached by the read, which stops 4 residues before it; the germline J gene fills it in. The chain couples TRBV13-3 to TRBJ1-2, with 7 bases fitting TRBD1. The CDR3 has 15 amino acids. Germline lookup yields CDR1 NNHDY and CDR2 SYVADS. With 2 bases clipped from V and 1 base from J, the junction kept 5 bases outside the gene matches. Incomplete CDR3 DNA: TGTGCCAGCAGTGACACCGGGACAGAAAACTCC. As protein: CASSDTGTENS. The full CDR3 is CASSDTGTENSDYTF.

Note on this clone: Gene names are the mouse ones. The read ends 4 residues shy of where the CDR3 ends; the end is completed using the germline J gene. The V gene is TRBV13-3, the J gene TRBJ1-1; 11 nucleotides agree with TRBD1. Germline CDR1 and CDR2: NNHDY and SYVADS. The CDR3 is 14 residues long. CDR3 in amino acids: CASSDPGTGGEVFF. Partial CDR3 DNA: TGTGCCAGCAGTGACCCCGGGACAGGGGGA.

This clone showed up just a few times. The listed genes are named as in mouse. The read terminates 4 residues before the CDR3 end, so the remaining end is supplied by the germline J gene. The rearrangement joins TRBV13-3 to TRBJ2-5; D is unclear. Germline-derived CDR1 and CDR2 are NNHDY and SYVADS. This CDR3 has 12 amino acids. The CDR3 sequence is CASSEGGDTQYF. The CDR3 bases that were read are TGTGCCAGCAGTGAAGGAGGGGAC.

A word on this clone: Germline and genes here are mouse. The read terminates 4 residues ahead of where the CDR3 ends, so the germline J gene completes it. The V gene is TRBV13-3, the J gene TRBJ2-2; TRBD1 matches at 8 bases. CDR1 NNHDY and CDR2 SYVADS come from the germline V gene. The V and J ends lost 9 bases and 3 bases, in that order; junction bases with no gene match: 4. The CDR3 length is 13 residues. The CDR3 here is CAIQGADTGQLYF. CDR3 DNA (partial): TGTGCCATCCAGGGGGCGGACACCGGG.

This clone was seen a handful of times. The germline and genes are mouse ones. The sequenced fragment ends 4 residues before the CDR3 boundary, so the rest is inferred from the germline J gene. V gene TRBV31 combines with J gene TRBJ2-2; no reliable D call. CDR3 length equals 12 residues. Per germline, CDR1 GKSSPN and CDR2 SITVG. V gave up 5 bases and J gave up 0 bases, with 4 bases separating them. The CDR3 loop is CAWDTNTGQLYF. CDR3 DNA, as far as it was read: TGTGCCTGGGACACAAACACCGGG.